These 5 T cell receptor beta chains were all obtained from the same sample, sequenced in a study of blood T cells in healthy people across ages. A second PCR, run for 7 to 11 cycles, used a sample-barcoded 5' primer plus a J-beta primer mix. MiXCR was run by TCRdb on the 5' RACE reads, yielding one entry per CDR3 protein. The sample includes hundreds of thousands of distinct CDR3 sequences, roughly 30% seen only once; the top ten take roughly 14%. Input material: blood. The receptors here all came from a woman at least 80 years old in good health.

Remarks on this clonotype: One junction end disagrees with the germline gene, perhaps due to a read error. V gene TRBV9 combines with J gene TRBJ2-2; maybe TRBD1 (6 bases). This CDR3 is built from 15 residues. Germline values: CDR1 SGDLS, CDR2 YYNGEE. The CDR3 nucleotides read TGTGCCGGCAGCGTGGACAGCGCGAACACCGGGGAGCTGTTTTTT. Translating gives CAGSVDSANTGELFF.

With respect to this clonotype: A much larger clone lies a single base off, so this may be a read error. CDR3 bases: TGTGCCAGCAACACCAGGACAGGGGGCGATGGTACGCAGTATTTT. Translating gives CASNTRTGGDGTQYF. The chain is built from TRBV7-9 and TRBJ2-3; TRBD1 agrees at 11 bases. The germline CDR1 and CDR2 sequences are SEHNR and FQNEAQ (reference sequence). Trimming cost V 7 bases and J 8 bases; bases outside gene matches: 11. This CDR3 has 15 residues.

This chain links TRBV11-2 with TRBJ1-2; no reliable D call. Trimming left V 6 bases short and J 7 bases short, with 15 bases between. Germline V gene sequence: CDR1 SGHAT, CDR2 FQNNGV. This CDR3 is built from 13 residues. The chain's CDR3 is CASSQARSGGYTF. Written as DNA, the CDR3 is TGTGCCAGCAGTCAAGCCCGGTCGGGTGGCTACACCTTC. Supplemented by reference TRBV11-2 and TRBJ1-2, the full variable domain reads EAGVAQSPRYKIIEKRQSVAFWCNPISGHATLYWYQQILGQGPKLLIQFQNNGVVDDSQLPKDRFSAERLKGVDSTLKIQPAKLEDSAVYLCASSQARSGGYTFGSGTRLTVV.

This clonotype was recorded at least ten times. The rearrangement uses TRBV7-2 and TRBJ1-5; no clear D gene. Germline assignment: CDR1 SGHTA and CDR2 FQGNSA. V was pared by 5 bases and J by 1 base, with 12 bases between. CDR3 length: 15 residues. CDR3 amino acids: CASSTRSVSNQPQHF. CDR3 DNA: TGTGCCAGCAGCACCCGGTCGGTGAGCAATCAGCCCCAGCATTTT.

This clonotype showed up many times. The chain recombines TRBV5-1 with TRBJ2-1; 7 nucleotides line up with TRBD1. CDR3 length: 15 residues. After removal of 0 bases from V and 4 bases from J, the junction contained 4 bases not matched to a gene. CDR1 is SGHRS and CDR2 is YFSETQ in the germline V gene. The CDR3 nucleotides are TGCGCCAGCAGCTTGGTACAGGGGCCGTACAATGAGCAGTTCTTC. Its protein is CASSLVQGPYNEQFF.